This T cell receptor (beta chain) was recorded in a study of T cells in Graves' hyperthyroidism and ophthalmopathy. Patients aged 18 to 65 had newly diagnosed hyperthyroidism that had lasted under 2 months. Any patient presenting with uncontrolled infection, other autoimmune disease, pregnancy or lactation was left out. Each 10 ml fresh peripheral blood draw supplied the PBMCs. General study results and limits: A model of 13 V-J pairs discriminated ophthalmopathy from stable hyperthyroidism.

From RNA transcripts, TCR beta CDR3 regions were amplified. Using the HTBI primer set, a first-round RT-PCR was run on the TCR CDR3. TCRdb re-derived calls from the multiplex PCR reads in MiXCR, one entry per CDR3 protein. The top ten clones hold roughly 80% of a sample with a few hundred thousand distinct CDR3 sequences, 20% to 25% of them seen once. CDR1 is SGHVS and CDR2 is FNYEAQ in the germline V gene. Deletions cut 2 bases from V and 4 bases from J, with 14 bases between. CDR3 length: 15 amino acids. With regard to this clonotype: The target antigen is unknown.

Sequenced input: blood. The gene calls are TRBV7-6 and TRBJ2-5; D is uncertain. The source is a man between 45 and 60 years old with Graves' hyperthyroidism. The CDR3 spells CASSLTGASAETQYF. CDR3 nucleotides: TGTGCCAGCAGCTTAACTGGAGCGAGCGCAGAGACCCAGTACTTC.